One sample yielded the 9 T cell receptor beta chains listed below, sequenced in a study of blood T cell repertoires in COVID-19. TCRdb's copy holds only in-frame clones and misses some; the assay was immunoSEQ multiplex PCR. The sample includes more than 140,000 clones, 70% to 85% of them seen just once. What was sequenced was peripheral blood. These receptors were obtained from a woman in her 50s in a cohort sampled during active or convalescent COVID-19.

V is TRBV6-6 and J is TRBJ1-4, with TRBD1 matching over 7 bases. The CDR3 extends over 13 amino acids. CDR1 is MNHNY, CDR2 SVGAGI, per germline (reference sequence). V dropped 8 bases and J dropped 5; count of bases not matched to a gene: 5. DNA of the CDR3: TGTGCCAGCTCGGGACAGTCGAATGAAAAACTGTTTTTT. Amino acids: CASSGQSNEKLFF.

This clone has more than one count but fewer than ten. The DNA for the CDR3 is TGTGCCAGCAGTTTAACGGGGTCTTGGCCCCAGCATTTT. Translating gives CASSLTGSWPQHF. This rearrangement joins TRBV12-3 or TRBV12-4 to TRBJ1-5, with no clear D. Trimming took 2 bases from V and 9 from J, leaving 11 bases between them. The CDR3 spans 13 residues.

The chain combines TRBV19 with TRBJ1-5; D is undetermined. Trimming took off 8 bases at V and 5 bases at J, with 13 bases between the two ends. From germline, CDR1 is LNHDA and CDR2 SQIVND (reference sequence). The CDR3 is 13 residues long. In DNA form, the CDR3 reads TGTGCCAGTGGAGGCGGAGGGCATCAGCCCCAGCATTTT. This sequence encodes CASGGGGHQPQHF.

The V call is TRBV6-4, the J call TRBJ1-2; D is unresolved. Germline V gene data show CDR1 as MRHNA and CDR2 as SNTAGT. The CDR3 runs to 14 residues. Trimming removed 9 bases from V and 6 bases from J, with 20 bases in between. DNA for the CDR3: TGTGCCAGGCCGGGATTTACCTACTCCCATGGCTACACCTTC. This codes for CARPGFTYSHGYTF.

The DNA of the CDR3 is TGTGCCAGCTCACCACAAGGGGGCAATCAGCCCCAGCATTTT. Translation gives CASSPQGGNQPQHF. V is TRBV18 and J is TRBJ1-5; TRBD1 is a possible D gene (5 bases). CDR1 is KGHSH and CDR2 is LQKENI in the germline V gene. The CDR3 spans 14 residues. V lost 1 base to trimming and J lost 2 bases, with 6 bases between them.

The V gene is TRBV24-1, the J gene TRBJ2-2; tentatively, D is TRBD2 (5 bases). V lost 3 bases and J 8 bases, leaving 18 bases between the germline ends. CDR3 length equals 16 residues. The germline gives CDR1 KGHDR, CDR2 SFDVKD. The CDR3 nucleotides read TGTGCCACCAGTGATAATGGAGGAGATTGGGAAGGGGAGCTGTTTTTT. Encoded protein: CATSDNGGDWEGELFF.

The J gene is TRBJ1-5, the V gene TRBV25-1; D gene unclear. This CDR3 has 12 amino acids. Trimming left V 2 bases short and J 9 bases short, with 8 bases between. Germline-derived CDR1 and CDR2 are MGHDK and SYGVNS. The CDR3 DNA reads TGTGCCAGCAGTGAAGTCCGGGGGCCCCAGCATTTT. Translating gives CASSEVRGPQHF.

This clone occurred a few times. V and J are TRBV4-1 and TRBJ2-1; TRBD2 agrees at 8 bases. The CDR3 sequence is 16 residues long. CDR1 is MGHRA, CDR2 YSYEKL, per germline. With V trimmed by 2 bases and J by 2 bases, 5 bases remained unmatched. CDR3 coding DNA: TGCGCCAGCAGCCAACCGAGCGGGAGCCCCTACAATGAGCAGTTCTTC. Translating it yields CASSQPSGSPYNEQFF.

The chain has TRBV5-1 and TRBJ2-7; TRBD1 matches at 11 bases. The CDR3 totals 16 residues. Trimming at V came to 0 bases and at J to 2 bases, leaving 4 bases not matched to a gene. Germline V gene data show CDR1 as SGHRS and CDR2 as YFSETQ. CDR3 region: CASSLAGTGGAYEQYF. CDR3 nucleotides: TGCGCCAGCAGCTTGGCCGGGACAGGGGGGGCCTACGAGCAGTACTTC. Together with reference TRBV5-1 and TRBJ2-7, the CDR3 gives the full variable domain: KAGVTQTPRYLIKTRGQQVTLSCSPISGHRSVSWYQQTPGQGLQFLFEYFSETQRNKGNFPGRFSGRQFSNSRSEMNVSTLELGDSALYLCASSLAGTGGAYEQYFGPGTRLTVT.